This T cell receptor (beta chain) was sequenced for a study of Graves' ophthalmopathy and Graves' hyperthyroidism. Regarding the study as a whole: Thyroid clonotypes that were expanded above 0.001 frequency mostly also appeared in blood.

V gave up 5 bases and J gave up 9 bases; unmatched junction bases: 11. This CDR3 spans 15 amino acids. Germline V gene sequence: CDR1 MNHEY, CDR2 SMNVEV (reference sequence). Amplification of TCR beta CDR3 regions used RNA transcripts. Second-round multiplex PCR came after a first-round RT-PCR that employed HTBI primers. TCRdb independently ran MiXCR on the multiplex PCR reads; one entry per CDR3 protein. The sample records 1 million to 1.3 million distinct CDR3 sequences, 35% to 40% being singletons. In the case of this clonotype: What it binds is unknown.

Recruitment covered hyperthyroidism patients aged 18 to 65 whose new diagnosis was of under 2 months' duration. Other autoimmune diseases, uncontrolled infections, pregnancy or lactation excluded patients from enrollment. Each diagnosis was determined on the basis of clinical symptoms, serum thyroxine, TRAb, thyroid ultrasound and orbital computed tomography. The specimen sequenced was peripheral blood or thyroid tissue (not recorded which). The sequence was obtained from an adult man with Graves' hyperthyroidism. This rearrangement joins TRBV27 to TRBJ2-7, with 12 bases fitting TRBD1. This CDR3 is CASSDSGQGARRQYF. CDR3 sequence (DNA): TGTGCCAGCAGTGACTCGGGACAGGGGGCGCGACGGCAGTACTTC.